This TCR beta chain comes out of a study of blood T cell repertoires in COVID-19. At the level of the study: Samples came from the United States, Italy and Spain, spanning acute and convalescent COVID-19.

The CDR3 sequence is 15 residues long. The V gene's germline CDR1 is SNHLY and CDR2 FYNNEI. V was shortened by 2 bases and J by 7 bases, with 14 bases between the two germline ends. The protocol was immunoSEQ multiplex PCR, while the TCRdb copy is restricted to in-frame clones and leaves out a portion. The sample has 210,000 or so clones, roughly 90% seen once. The gene calls are TRBV2 and TRBJ1-4; D perhaps matches TRBD1 (5 bases). Sequences were obtained from peripheral blood. This TCR was recovered from a woman aged 50 to 60 with acute or convalescent COVID-19. The CDR3 region has the DNA TGTGCCAGCAGTGAACGGGGGGGTCAGATTGAAAAACTGTTTTTT. This codes for CASSERGGQIEKLFF.